Below, 8 T cell receptor beta chains from the same sample are listed, as sequenced in a study of multiple sclerosis patients with progressive multifocal leukoencephalopathy. Using immunoSEQ multiplex PCR, the repertoire was profiled, and TCRdb retains in-frame clones only, with some absent. Here the sample spans roughly 34,000 clones, approximately 89% being singletons. As for time point: before natalizumab initiation. The sequenced sample was PBMCs. These receptors all stem from a human donor with multiple sclerosis.

This chain connects TRBV19 to TRBJ2-5, with no clear D. The end of the DNA aligns better with TRBJ2-7, so the J call may be wrong. Germline CDR1 is LNHDA and CDR2 is SQIVND (reference sequence). CDR3 length: 15 amino acids. The CDR3: CASSIDDGRSYEQYF. CDR3 in DNA: TGTGCCAGTAGTATAGACGACGGCCGCTCCTACGAGCAGTACTTC.

The CDR3 sequence is CASSPLPTGGPNTEAFF. DNA of the CDR3: TGTGCCAGCTCACCACTCCCGACAGGGGGACCAAACACTGAAGCTTTCTTT. The genes are TRBV18 and TRBJ1-1; 9 bases agree with TRBD1. Trimming at V came to 1 base and at J to 2 bases, leaving 8 bases not matched to a gene. CDR3 size: 17 residues. CDR1 is KGHSH and CDR2 is LQKENI in the germline V gene.

This chain uses TRBV5-1 with TRBJ1-1; 9 bases match TRBD1. V dropped 2 bases and J dropped 3; count of bases not matched to a gene: 11. This CDR3 is 17 amino acids long. Germline CDR1 is SGHRS and CDR2 is YFSETQ. The CDR3 protein is CASSFTGTGSLYTEAFF. The CDR3 DNA reads as TGCGCCAGCAGCTTCACCGGGACAGGGAGTCTTTACACTGAAGCTTTCTTT.

The chain carries TRBV7-2 and TRBJ2-7; 7 nucleotides match TRBD2. Germline lookup yields CDR1 SGHTA and CDR2 FQGNSA. CDR3 size: 15 residues. The junction had 14 bases not matched to a gene; V was cut back by 7 bases and J by 5 bases. As DNA, the CDR3 is TGTGCCAGCAACCTACAAACGGGGGGTTTAGACGAGCAGTACTTC. This codes for CASNLQTGGLDEQYF.

The chain carries TRBV11-2 and TRBJ2-7, with D unresolved. With 6 bases removed from V and 2 bases from J, the gap between germline ends came to 8 bases. CDR1 SGHAT and CDR2 FQNNGV come from the germline V gene. The CDR3 totals 12 residues. As DNA, the CDR3 is TGTGCCAGCAGTTCTTGGGCCTACGAGCAGTACTTC. Its protein is CASSSWAYEQYF.

The sample holds one count of this clone. The CDR3 protein is CASRGQPNEKLFF. CDR3 sequence (DNA): TGTGCCAGCAGGGGACAGCCTAATGAAAAACTGTTTTTT. The chain has TRBV2 and TRBJ1-4, with 7 bases lining up with TRBD1. V gave up 6 bases and J gave up 3 bases; unmatched junction bases: 1. CDR1 is SNHLY and CDR2 is FYNNEI in the germline V gene. This CDR3 contains 13 residues.

In regard to this clone: Germline and junction disagree at one end, which may indicate a read error. Distinct nucleotide sequences in the sample also encode this CDR3. V usage is TRBV7-3 and J usage is TRBJ2-3; 13 bases line up with TRBD2. The germline V gene encodes CDR1 SGHTA and CDR2 FQGTGA. This CDR3 comprises 16 residues. This CDR3 reads CASSLIGLAGADTQYF. CDR3 in DNA: TGTGCCAGCAGCTTAATAGGACTAGCGGGAGCAGATACACAGTATTTT. The full variable domain, its missing parts supplied by reference TRBV7-3 and TRBJ2-3, is GAGVSQTPSNKVTEKGKYVELRCDPISGHTALYWYRQSLGQGPEFLIYFQGTGAADDSGLPNDRFFAVRPEGSVSTLKIQRTERGDSAVYLCASSLIGLAGADTQYFGPGTRLTVL.

This chain joins TRBV6-5 and TRBJ1-2; D gene uncertain. CDR3 length: 11 amino acids. Trimming took off 8 bases at V and 5 bases at J, with 9 bases between the two ends. Germline-derived CDR1 and CDR2 are MNHEY and SVGAGI. This CDR3 is CASGPIYGYTF. The DNA for the CDR3 is TGTGCCAGCGGACCGATTTATGGCTACACCTTC.